This T cell receptor beta chain derives from a study of type 1 regulatory T cells. As for the study in general: T-allo10 is a Tr1-enriched, alloantigen-specific CD4 T cell product made in vitro.

TCRdb recomputed calls from the reads with MiXCR, one row per CDR3 protein. The data hold about 97,000 distinct CDR3 sequences, with around a third observed a single time. This clonotype appeared a few times. The CDR3 covers 12 residues. V trimming: 5 bases; J trimming: 5 bases; junction bases outside the gene matches: 3. CDR1 SEHNR and CDR2 FQNEAQ come from the germline V gene (reference sequence). Sequencing input: CD4+ T cells, either the whole sample or a sorted fraction (not recorded which). The V and J genes are TRBV7-9 and TRBJ2-7; TRBD1 matches 7 bases. This clonotype originated in a human donor in good health. DNA of the CDR3: TGTGCCAGCAGCAACAGGGGAGACGAGCAGTACTTC. Translating it yields CASSNRGDEQYF.